These 32 T cell receptor beta chains were sequenced from one sample in a study of cytotoxic CD8 clonotypes in ibrutinib-treated CLL. Sequencing was performed with immunoSEQ multiplex PCR; in TCRdb, only in-frame clones are kept and a portion is missing. The sample has approximately 340,000 clones, about 64% seen once. Sequencing used PBMCs, obtained after 36 months of ibrutinib treatment. The receptor source for this set is a human donor with chronic lymphocytic leukemia.

This chain connects TRBV7-8 to TRBJ2-1; 7 bases align to TRBD2. Losses at the gene ends were 0 bases for V and 6 bases for J; bases not matched to a gene: 2. The length of the CDR3 is 14 residues. Germline V CDR1 and CDR2: SGHVS, FQNEAQ. CDR3 nucleotide sequence: TGTGCCAGCAGCTTAGCGGGGGGGTCCAATGAGCAGTTCTTC. This codes for CASSLAGGSNEQFF. Variable domain in full (rest from reference TRBV7-8 and TRBJ2-1): GAGVSQSPRYKVAKRGQDVALRCDPISGHVSLFWYQQALGQGPEFLTYFQNEAQLDKSGLPSDRFFAERPEGSVSTLKIQRTQQEDSAVYLCASSLAGGSNEQFFGPGTRLTVL.

The J gene is TRBJ1-5, the V gene TRBV6-5; a possible D gene is TRBD1 (6 bases). The ends were cut back, 10 bases at V and 7 bases at J, with 11 bases in the middle. CDR3 length: 11 residues. Germline V gene lookup returns CDR1 MNHEY and CDR2 SVGAGI. The CDR3: CAKQGWQPQHF. CDR3 nucleotide sequence: TGTGCCAAACAGGGCTGGCAGCCCCAGCATTTT.

The rearrangement uses TRBV29-1 and TRBJ2-7; 10 bases match TRBD1. The germline gives CDR1 SQVTM, CDR2 ANQGSEA. The V gene end was trimmed by 4 bases and the J gene end by 4 bases; junction bases not matched to a gene: 7. The CDR3 is 14 amino acids. DNA for the CDR3: TGCAGCGTTGTTTTCGGGGACAGGGGATACGAGCAGTACTTC. It yields the protein CSVVFGDRGYEQYF.

This chain links TRBV9 with TRBJ2-2; TRBD2 is a possible D gene (5 bases). Germline lookup yields CDR1 SGDLS and CDR2 YYNGEE. This CDR3 spans 15 amino acids. V was shortened by 2 bases and J by 5 bases, with 13 bases between the two germline ends. CDR3 in amino acids: CASSVRRLGTGELFF. The CDR3, as DNA: TGTGCCAGCAGCGTCAGGAGGCTGGGGACCGGGGAGCTGTTTTTT.

V gene TRBV9 combines with J gene TRBJ2-1; no definite D call. V was shortened by 0 bases and J by 9 bases, with 13 bases between the two germline ends. The CDR3 consists of 14 residues. Germline V lookup: CDR1 SGDLS, CDR2 YYNGEE. CDR3 residues: CASSVGPGIGEQFF. In DNA, the CDR3 is TGTGCCAGCAGCGTAGGTCCTGGTATCGGTGAGCAGTTCTTC. Supplemented by reference TRBV9 and TRBJ2-1, the full variable domain reads DSGVTQTPKHLITATGQRVTLRCSPRSGDLSVYWYQQSLDQGLQFLIQYYNGEERAKGNILERFSAQQFPDLHSELNLSSLELGDSALYFCASSVGPGIGEQFFGPGTRLTVL.

The rearrangement uses TRBV10-3 and TRBJ1-4; TRBD1 matches 11 bases. Trimming took 5 bases from V and 6 from J; bases not matched to a gene: 5. Per germline, CDR1 ENHRY and CDR2 SYGVKD. The CDR3 length is 15 residues. CDR3 in DNA: TGTGCCATCAGTCCCGGGACAGGGGGAGATGAAAAACTGTTTTTT. Translation gives CAISPGTGGDEKLFF.

This chain links TRBV11-2 with TRBJ2-7; 7 bases line up with TRBD1. The germline gives CDR1 SGHAT, CDR2 FQNNGV. The CDR3 length is 15 residues. V gave up 1 base and J gave up 1 base; unmatched junction bases: 4. The CDR3 protein is CASSLAGGFSYEQYF. CDR3 DNA: TGTGCCAGCAGCTTAGCAGGGGGATTTTCCTACGAGCAGTACTTC. The whole variable domain, filled in from reference TRBV11-2 and TRBJ2-7, reads EAGVAQSPRYKIIEKRQSVAFWCNPISGHATLYWYQQILGQGPKLLIQFQNNGVVDDSQLPKDRFSAERLKGVDSTLKIQPAKLEDSAVYLCASSLAGGFSYEQYFGPGTRLTVT.

This sequence joins TRBV10-3 and TRBJ1-1, with D perhaps TRBD1 (5 bases). The germline gives CDR1 ENHRY, CDR2 SYGVKD. CDR3 length: 13 residues. The V gene lost 3 bases and the J gene lost 1 base, with 6 bases spanning the gap. The CDR3 bases are TGTGCCATCAGTGACGGACAGAACACTGAAGCTTTCTTT. It encodes CAISDGQNTEAFF.

V and J are TRBV5-4 and TRBJ2-7, with TRBD1 matching 7 bases. Germline V lookup: CDR1 SGHNT, CDR2 YYREEE (reference sequence). The CDR3 contains 16 residues. V lost 0 bases to trimming and J lost 4 bases; unmatched junction nucleotides: 10. Here the CDR3 reads CASSLDTGTVPYEQYF. DNA for the CDR3: TGTGCCAGCAGCTTGGATACCGGGACAGTACCTTACGAGCAGTACTTC.

J is TRBJ2-7 and V is TRBV21-1; TRBD2 is taken as the D call from the table, unchecked against the DNA. TRBV21-1 is a pseudogene. This CDR3 contains 15 residues. CDR3 residues: CASSSTATSHYEQYF. The CDR3 DNA sequence: TGTGCCAGCAGCTCAACGGCGACTAGCCACTACGAGCAGTACTTC.

Only one count was recorded for this clone. This chain uses TRBV4-1 with TRBJ2-1, with TRBD1 identical over 9 bases. The CDR3 extends over 17 amino acids. CDR1 is MGHRA, CDR2 YSYEKL, per germline. The V segment lost 3 bases and the J segment 8 bases; nucleotides outside the gene matches: 14. Here the CDR3 DNA reads TGCGCCAGCAGCCAGCAGAGCGGGACAGGGAGAATCGATGAGCAGTTCTTC. Encoded protein: CASSQQSGTGRIDEQFF.

V usage is TRBV7-3 and J usage is TRBJ2-1, with TRBD2 matching over 14 bases. The CDR3 contains 18 residues. In germline, CDR1 is SGHTA, CDR2 FQGTGA. V lost 5 bases, J lost 0 bases, and 6 bases stayed unmatched. CDR3 in DNA: TGTGCCAGCAGCCAGGGACTAGCGGGGGCGAGCTCCTACAATGAGCAGTTCTTC. As protein: CASSQGLAGASSYNEQFF.

V is TRBV9 and J is TRBJ2-5; the match to TRBD2 covers 7 bases. Germline-derived CDR1 and CDR2 are SGDLS and YYNGEE. CDR3 length: 15 residues. V lost 3 bases, J lost 4 bases, and 9 bases stayed unmatched. The chain's CDR3 is CASSAHRGVGETQYF. CDR3 DNA: TGTGCCAGCAGCGCGCACCGGGGGGTAGGAGAGACCCAGTACTTC.

The chain couples TRBV5-1 to TRBJ1-1; TRBD1 matches at 7 bases. Trimming cost V 3 bases and J 5 bases; bases outside gene matches: 1. The CDR3 runs 12 residues. CDR1 and CDR2 from the germline V gene are SGHRS and YFSETQ. The CDR3 DNA reads as TGCGCCAGCAGCTCGACAGGGACTGAAGCTTTCTTT. This encodes CASSSTGTEAFF.

The rearrangement joins TRBV7-8 to TRBJ2-7, with 7 bases lining up with TRBD2. The CDR3 is 13 residues long. The germline gives CDR1 SGHVS, CDR2 FQNEAQ. The trim removed 0 bases at V and 5 bases at J, leaving 1 base unmatched. The DNA of the CDR3 is TGTGCCAGCAGCTTAGCAGGGAGGGACGAGCAGTACTTC. It codes for CASSLAGRDEQYF. Together with reference TRBV7-8 and TRBJ2-7, the CDR3 gives the full variable domain: GAGVSQSPRYKVAKRGQDVALRCDPISGHVSLFWYQQALGQGPEFLTYFQNEAQLDKSGLPSDRFFAERPEGSVSTLKIQRTQQEDSAVYLCASSLAGRDEQYFGPGTRLTVT.

This chain links TRBV7-3 with TRBJ2-2; D might be TRBD1 (5 bases). Germline V gene sequence: CDR1 SGHTA, CDR2 FQGTGA. V lost 4 bases, J lost 2 bases, and 14 bases lay in between. This CDR3 region has 16 residues. CDR3 protein: CASSWTGRDNTGELFF. Written as DNA, the CDR3 is TGTGCCAGCAGCTGGACCGGCAGGGATAACACCGGGGAGCTGTTTTTT.

The rearrangement links TRBV19 to TRBJ2-7; 10 nucleotides line up with TRBD2. This CDR3 is built from 14 residues. The V gene's germline CDR1 is LNHDA and CDR2 SQIVND (reference sequence). V gave up 4 bases and J gave up 3 bases; unmatched junction bases: 3. In DNA form, the CDR3 reads TGTGCCAGTAGTACCGGGACTAGCGTCTACGAGCAGTACTTC. It translates to CASSTGTSVYEQYF.

In its sample, this clone was seen a few times. The J gene is TRBJ1-6, the V gene TRBV10-2, with 9 positions matching TRBD1. This CDR3 has 14 residues. Germline V gene sequence: CDR1 WSHSY, CDR2 SAAADI. The V gene end was trimmed by 6 bases and the J gene end by 6 bases; junction bases not matched to a gene: 3. CDR3 DNA sequence: TGCGCCAGCAGCCGGGACAGGGTTAATTCACCCCTCCACTTT. It translates to CASSRDRVNSPLHF.

The chain employs TRBV7-2 and TRBJ1-1; D is undetermined. The CDR3 is 16 amino acids. V dropped 3 bases and J dropped 0 bases, with 14 bases sitting between them. Germline values: CDR1 SGHTA, CDR2 FQGNSA. Written as DNA, the CDR3 is TGTGCCAGCAGCTTCTTTGGACCCGTCATGAACACTGAAGCTTTCTTT. This encodes CASSFFGPVMNTEAFF.

The chain combines TRBV9 with TRBJ2-5; D unclear. This CDR3 is built from 13 residues. CDR1 and CDR2 (germline): SGDLS, YYNGEE. V gave up 3 bases and J gave up 5 bases, with 11 bases separating them. The CDR3 loop reads CASSADNRETQYF. The CDR3 DNA reads TGTGCCAGCAGCGCCGACAACCGGGAGACCCAGTACTTC.

The gene calls are TRBV5-1 and TRBJ2-5; no clear D gene. V was clipped by 4 bases and J by 1 base, with 11 bases between them. The CDR3 totals 14 residues. Germline lookup yields CDR1 SGHRS and CDR2 YFSETQ. CDR3 DNA: TGCGCCAGCAGCGGCAGCGCTTTCCAAGAGACCCAGTACTTC. Translating it yields CASSGSAFQETQYF.

This rearrangement joins TRBV9 to TRBJ2-7, with 8 nucleotides matching TRBD1. The CDR3 totals 14 residues. V lost 2 bases to trimming and J lost 3 bases; unmatched junction nucleotides: 4. Germline loops: CDR1 SGDLS, CDR2 YYNGEE. CDR3 protein: CASSVGTGHYEQYF. For the CDR3, the DNA is TGTGCCAGCAGCGTGGGGACAGGCCACTACGAGCAGTACTTC.

The rearrangement links TRBV20-1 to TRBJ1-1, with 7 bases lining up with TRBD1. Germline loops: CDR1 DFQATT, CDR2 SNEGSKA (reference sequence). This CDR3 has 11 amino acids. The V gene end was trimmed by 4 bases and the J gene end by 11 bases; junction bases not matched to a gene: 7. The CDR3, as DNA: TGCAGTGCTACTGACAGGGTTCGCGCTTTCTTT. It codes for CSATDRVRAFF.

V and J are TRBV7-2 and TRBJ1-1; D call uncertain. The CDR3 length is 14 residues. Germline V lookup: CDR1 SGHTA, CDR2 FQGNSA. V shed 5 bases and J shed 1 base, with 11 bases lying between them. CDR3 in amino acids: CASSPRAQNTEAFF. In DNA form, the CDR3 reads TGTGCCAGCAGCCCTCGGGCCCAGAACACTGAAGCTTTCTTT.

CDR3 region: CASIGGRYGYTF. DNA for the CDR3: TGTGCCAGCATAGGGGGGCGCTATGGCTACACCTTC. This rearrangement joins TRBV2 to TRBJ1-2; D may be TRBD1 (6 bases). This CDR3 has 12 residues. V lost 7 bases, J lost 4 bases, and 10 bases lay in between. Germline CDR1 is SNHLY and CDR2 is FYNNEI. The variable domain in full, completed from reference TRBV2 and TRBJ1-2, reads EPEVTQTPSHQVTQMGQEVILRCVPISNHLYFYWYRQILGQKVEFLVSFYNNEISEKSEIFDDQFSVERPDGSNFTLKIRSTKLEDSAMYFCASIGGRYGYTFGSGTRLTVV.

The chain is built from TRBV7-9 and TRBJ2-4, with 9 bases fitting TRBD1. Germline assignment: CDR1 SEHNR and CDR2 FQNEAQ (reference sequence). There are 15 residues in the CDR3. J was trimmed by 7 bases and V by 5 bases; bases with no gene match: 9. The CDR3 region has the DNA TGTGCCAGCAGCCTAACAGGGGGCGCCGGGAACATTCAGTACTTC. Translated: CASSLTGGAGNIQYF.

This chain links TRBV5-5 with TRBJ2-7, with a tentative D call TRBD2 (5 bases). V shed 3 bases and J shed 2 bases, with 18 bases lying between them. This CDR3 has 16 residues. CDR1 is SGHKS and CDR2 is YYEKEE in the germline V gene (reference sequence). In DNA, the CDR3 is TGTGCCAGCAGCTGGGCCGTCTCCGAGGGAGCCTACGAGCAGTACTTC. Its translation: CASSWAVSEGAYEQYF.

The genes are TRBV21-1 and TRBJ2-3; the D segment call TRBD1 is taken from the table without a DNA check. TRBV21-1 is termed a pseudogene. The CDR3 is 18 residues long. CDR3 DNA: TGTGCCAGCAGCACAGACAACGGACAGGATTTAGGCACAGATACGCAGTATTTT. It encodes CASSTDNGQDLGTDTQYF.

The rearrangement links TRBV5-8 to TRBJ1-4; 7 nucleotides match TRBD1. In germline, CDR1 is SGHTS, CDR2 YDEGEE. The CDR3 sequence is 17 residues long. With 3 bases clipped from V and 0 bases from J, the junction kept 8 bases outside the gene matches. CDR3 sequence reads: CASSYHRGPATNEKLFF. The CDR3 nucleotides read TGTGCCAGCAGCTACCACAGGGGACCCGCAACTAATGAAAAACTGTTTTTT.

The chain is built from TRBV9 and TRBJ2-3, with 10 positions matching TRBD1. The CDR3 is made up of 16 amino acids. With V trimmed by 0 bases and J by 5 bases, 6 bases remained unmatched. Germline V gene sequence: CDR1 SGDLS, CDR2 YYNGEE. The CDR3 nucleotides are TGTGCCAGCAGCGTAGGAGGGACAGGGGCCGGAGATACGCAGTATTTT. It encodes CASSVGGTGAGDTQYF.

The J gene is TRBJ2-3, the V gene TRBV7-2, with D possibly TRBD1 on 5 matching bases. Germline CDR1 and CDR2: SGHTA and FQGNSA. The length of the CDR3 is 15 residues. The ends were cut back, 2 bases at V and 0 bases at J, with 9 bases in the middle. CDR3 protein: CASSLLTASTDTQYF. The CDR3 DNA is TGTGCCAGCAGCTTATTGACAGCTAGCACAGATACGCAGTATTTT.

This chain connects TRBV4-2 to TRBJ2-5; D is unclear. The CDR3 runs 15 residues. Germline values: CDR1 LGHNA, CDR2 YNFKEQ. Trimming removed 0 bases at V and 4 bases at J, with 12 bases between. CDR3 DNA sequence: TGTGCCAGCAGCCAAGATCTGGGCAGTATAGAGACCCAGTACTTC. Protein sequence: CASSQDLGSIETQYF.